What follows describes a single T cell receptor beta chain. Its antigen is not known. These data belong to a study of cytomegalovirus exposure and HLA in healthy donors. PCR employed 60 Vbeta and 13 Jbeta primers. The protocol was immunoSEQ multiplex PCR, while the TCRdb copy is restricted to in-frame clones and leaves out a portion. This table has 100,000 or so clones, 76% appearing once. General study points: Other equally common chains were less clonally expanded than HLA-associated TCR beta chains, a later analysis showed.

The TCR was taken from a man aged 35-49 years in good health and CMV-seronegative. Sequenced material: PBMCs.

CDR3 amino acids: CASSLMTGGRETQYF. In DNA form, the CDR3 reads TGTGCCAGCAGCTTAATGACGGGGGGGCGAGAGACCCAGTACTTC. The J gene is TRBJ2-5, the V gene TRBV7-2; 8 positions match TRBD2. The trim removed 2 bases at V and 4 bases at J, leaving 6 bases unmatched. Per germline, CDR1 SGHTA and CDR2 FQGNSA. This CDR3 is 15 amino acids long.